This T cell receptor (beta chain) was sequenced during a study of blood T cells in healthy people across ages. The V segment lost 2 bases and the J segment 1 base; nucleotides outside the gene matches: 3. The CDR3 runs to 16 residues. The germline CDR1 and CDR2 sequences are LGHNA and YSLEER. Note on this clonotype: Antigen specificity is unknown.

Regarding the study as a whole: A greater number of naive CD4+ cells and higher diversity distinguished long-lived donors from aged donors. As age increased, TCR beta diversity per million T cells fell in a roughly linear fashion.

PCR was performed a second time for about 6 to 12 cycles using a sample-barcoded 5' primer and a J-beta primer mix. TCRdb re-derived calls from the 5' RACE reads in MiXCR, one entry per CDR3 protein. Among 600,000 to 850,000 distinct CDR3 sequences listed, approximately 39% were seen once. The sample was blood. This clonotype was obtained from a woman aged 55-75 years in good health. This chain links TRBV4-3 with TRBJ2-3; the match to TRBD1 covers 10 bases. CDR3: CASSQSGTGGTDTQYF. The CDR3, as DNA: TGCGCCAGCAGCCAATCCGGGACAGGGGGCACAGATACGCAGTATTTT.